These 27 T cell receptor beta chains were all obtained from the same sample, sequenced in a study of spatial heterogeneity in lung cancer (dated by TCRdb to the late 2010s). The library was produced with 5' RACE. Instrument used: NextSeq 500. TCRdb reworked the public reads: Q25 trimming with fastp, MiXCR clone assembly, productive beta chains retained. All rows with the same CDR3 protein become a single entry with the most common DNA and genes. In this sample the table shows roughly 29,000 distinct CDR3 sequences, 5.4% of which occur a single time. Roughly a quarter of the sample comes from the top ten. Reading the label with the study, this specimen's time point is: blood at routine non-recurrence follow-up after resection. Sequenced here: PBMCs, sampled at follow-up. These receptor sequences come from a female donor with early-stage non-small cell lung cancer.

The V and J genes are TRBV7-2 and TRBJ1-6; 8 nucleotides align to TRBD1. CDR1 SGHTA and CDR2 FQGNSA come from the germline V gene. This CDR3 spans 17 amino acids. Trimming cost V 4 bases and J 7 bases; bases outside gene matches: 12. CDR3 bases: TGTGCCAGCAGCTCCCGGACGATTAGGACAGGGAATTCACCCCTCCACTTT. Amino acid sequence: CASSSRTIRTGNSPLHF.

This clonotype was observed a few times. J is TRBJ1-2 and V is TRBV4-3; tentatively, D is TRBD1 (5 bases). The length of the CDR3 is 16 residues. Trimming stripped 0 bases from V and 6 bases from J, with 17 bases between. CDR1 is LGHNA and CDR2 is YSLEER in the germline V gene. CDR3 amino acids: CASSQDLPRAQDGYTF. The CDR3 nucleotides are TGCGCCAGCAGCCAAGATCTCCCCAGGGCCCAAGATGGCTACACCTTC.

There are many counts of this clonotype. The genes are TRBV7-2 and TRBJ1-2; D not resolved. This CDR3 is built from 14 residues. V gave up 5 bases and J gave up 1 base, with 11 bases separating them. Germline assignment: CDR1 SGHTA and CDR2 FQGNSA. For the CDR3, the DNA is TGTGCCAGCAGCCGAGGAGGCGGTAACTATGGCTACACCTTC. Its translation is CASSRGGGNYGYTF.

The chain employs TRBV11-1 and TRBJ1-4, with a possible D match to TRBD1 (5 bases). The CDR3 loop spans 14 amino acids. Trimming left V 4 bases short and J 8 bases short, with 14 bases between. Germline assignment: CDR1 SGHAT and CDR2 FQDESV (reference sequence). The CDR3 DNA reads TGTGCCAGCAGCTCCGGGACCATCGGGGAAAAACTGTTTTTT. This codes for CASSSGTIGEKLFF.

This clonotype was recorded many times. CDR3 sequence reads: CASSPRQGSYEQYF. As DNA, the CDR3 is TGTGCCAGCAGCCCCCGGCAGGGCTCCTACGAGCAGTACTTC. This chain links TRBV7-2 with TRBJ2-7; D is perhaps TRBD1 (5 bases). The V gene lost 5 bases and the J gene lost 0 bases, with 11 bases spanning the gap. CDR3 size: 14 residues. CDR1 is SGHTA, CDR2 FQGNSA, per germline.

This clonotype was recorded many times. The chain joins TRBV13 to TRBJ2-3; 8 nucleotides align to TRBD2. V shed 10 bases, J shed 0 bases, and the junction held 9 bases outside the gene matches. The germline gives CDR1 PRHDT, CDR2 FYEKMQ (reference sequence). This CDR3 has 15 residues. The CDR3 reads CATLHSGMSTDTQYF. The DNA of the CDR3 is TGTGCCACCCTACATAGCGGGATGAGCACAGATACGCAGTATTTT. The full variable domain, in which reference TRBV13 and TRBJ2-3 provide the parts outside the CDR3, is AAGVIQSPRHLIKEKRETATLKCYPIPRHDTVYWYQQGPGQDPQFLISFYEKMQSDKGSIPDRFSAQQFSDYHSELNMSSLELGDSALYFCATLHSGMSTDTQYFGPGTRLTVL.

This clonotype was found a few times. The chain employs TRBV20-1 and TRBJ2-7; the match to TRBD1 covers 9 bases. Germline V lookup: CDR1 DFQATT, CDR2 SNEGSKA (reference sequence). CDR3 length equals 15 residues. Unmatched junction bases numbered 9, after V lost 0 bases and J lost 6 bases. This chain's CDR3 is CSARDQRTGAFEQYF. The DNA of the CDR3 is TGCAGTGCTAGAGATCAAAGGACAGGGGCTTTCGAGCAGTACTTC.

This clonotype was observed at least ten times. The rearrangement links TRBV3-1 to TRBJ2-5, with 9 bases aligning to TRBD2. The CDR3 totals 15 residues. Unmatched junction bases numbered 5, after V lost 5 bases and J lost 1 base. The germline gives CDR1 LGHDT, CDR2 YNNKEL (reference sequence). CDR3 DNA sequence: TGTGCCAGCAGCATGAGCGGGGGGACCCAAGAGACCCAGTACTTC. Its translation is CASSMSGGTQETQYF.

This clonotype was counted at least ten times. The V gene is TRBV20-1, the J gene TRBJ2-3, with 9 bases matching TRBD2. This CDR3 comprises 16 residues. The junction had 9 bases not matched to a gene; V was cut back by 3 bases and J by 2 bases. Germline lookup yields CDR1 DFQATT and CDR2 SNEGSKA (reference sequence). CDR3 region: CSASVSSGTHTDTQYF. The CDR3 DNA is TGCAGTGCTAGCGTGTCTAGCGGGACACACACAGATACGCAGTATTTT.

The genes are TRBV4-3 and TRBJ2-3, with TRBD1 matching over 8 bases. The CDR3 consists of 16 residues. With V trimmed by 2 bases and J by 1 base, 5 bases remained unmatched. Germline V gene data show CDR1 as LGHNA and CDR2 as YSLEER. CDR3 amino acids: CASSQSRGQGTDTQYF. The CDR3 DNA reads TGCGCCAGCAGCCAATCCAGGGGGCAGGGCACAGATACGCAGTATTTT.

This clonotype was observed many times. The V gene is TRBV27, the J gene TRBJ1-6; TRBD1 aligns across 7 bases. CDR1 and CDR2 from the germline V gene are MNHEY and SMNVEV (reference sequence). V was clipped by 0 bases and J by 9 bases; unmatched bases: 8. CDR3 length: 16 amino acids. The CDR3 bases are TGTGCCAGCAGTTTATCGTGGAGGGGGCAGGGTTCACCCCTCCACTTT. Translating gives CASSLSWRGQGSPLHF.

This clonotype was recorded many times. CDR3 amino acids: CASSLGLGPDTQYF. The CDR3 nucleotides are TGTGCCAGCAGCTTAGGCCTGGGTCCAGATACGCAGTATTTT. V usage is TRBV7-2 and J usage is TRBJ2-3; D is ambiguous. Germline loops: CDR1 SGHTA, CDR2 FQGNSA. The CDR3 covers 14 residues. V lost 1 base, J lost 4 bases, and 9 bases lay in between. The variable domain in full, completed from reference TRBV7-2 and TRBJ2-3, reads GAGVSQSPSNKVTEKGKDVELRCDPISGHTALYWYRQSLGQGLEFLIYFQGNSAPDKSGLPSDRFSAERTGGSVSTLTIQRTQQEDSAVYLCASSLGLGPDTQYFGPGTRLTVL.

This clonotype was picked up many times. The rearrangement links TRBV28 to TRBJ2-3; D is possibly TRBD1 (6 bases). Germline loops: CDR1 MDHEN, CDR2 SYDVKM. This CDR3 spans 17 amino acids. V was shortened by 7 bases and J by 1 base, with 21 bases between the two germline ends. For the CDR3, the DNA is TGTGCCAGCACCGAAGGTTCAGGGGCGACTGGCACAGATACGCAGTATTTT. Translated, it gives CASTEGSGATGTDTQYF.

This clonotype has ten or more counts. CDR3 coding DNA: TGTGCCAGCTCACCACCGAGCGGGGGGGCGTCTGATACGCAGTATTTT. Its protein product is CASSPPSGGASDTQYF. V usage is TRBV18 and J usage is TRBJ2-3, with 10 nucleotides matching TRBD2. Germline loops: CDR1 KGHSH, CDR2 LQKENI. J lost 6 bases, V lost 0 bases, and 6 bases had no gene match. This CDR3 spans 16 amino acids.

At least ten counts were recorded for this clonotype. This chain connects TRBV4-2 to TRBJ1-5, with TRBD1 matching 7 bases. Trimming removed 7 bases from V and 0 bases from J; junction bases left unmatched: 9. Germline V CDR1 and CDR2: LGHNA, YNFKEQ. The length of the CDR3 is 16 residues. The CDR3 spells CASTQGGPNSNQPQHF. The CDR3 DNA reads TGTGCCAGCACTCAAGGGGGCCCCAATAGCAATCAGCCCCAGCATTTT.

This clonotype appeared many times. The rearrangement joins TRBV4-2 to TRBJ2-7, with 11 bases that match TRBD2. The CDR3 loop spans 17 amino acids. The ends lost 1 base at V and 1 base at J; junction bases unmatched: 6. CDR1 is LGHNA and CDR2 is YNFKEQ in the germline V gene. CDR3 amino acids: CASSQGPTSGKSYEQYF. The CDR3, as DNA: TGTGCCAGCAGCCAAGGCCCGACTAGCGGGAAATCCTACGAGCAGTACTTC.

This clonotype has at least ten counts. CDR3 amino acids: CASSSQGSWGEAFF. In nucleotides, the CDR3 is TGTGCCAGCAGTTCACAGGGGTCCTGGGGTGAAGCTTTCTTT. This rearrangement joins TRBV2 to TRBJ1-1, with TRBD1 matching over 7 bases. Germline trimming cut 5 bases from V and 7 bases from J; bases unmatched to any gene: 10. Germline CDR1 and CDR2: SNHLY and FYNNEI. The CDR3 runs to 14 residues.

Ten or more counts support this clonotype. The CDR3 coding sequence is TGTGCCAGCAGTGAATTTGGCCCCCGGACAGGGAGAAATAAAGCTTTCTTT. Amino acids: CASSEFGPRTGRNKAFF. V gene TRBV25-1 combines with J gene TRBJ1-1; 8 positions match TRBD1. J was trimmed by 9 bases and V by 1 base; bases with no gene match: 16. CDR3 length: 17 amino acids. Germline-derived CDR1 and CDR2 are MGHDK and SYGVNS.

The chain has TRBV5-1 and TRBJ2-2; TRBD1 aligns across 8 bases. Trimming at V came to 5 bases and at J to 7 bases, leaving 7 bases not matched to a gene. This CDR3 region has 14 residues. The germline V gene encodes CDR1 SGHRS and CDR2 YFSETQ. Here the CDR3 DNA reads TGCGCCAGCAGTCCCGGGACAGGCTTCGGGGAGCTGTTTTTT. As protein: CASSPGTGFGELFF.

This clonotype was observed many times. The chain couples TRBV20-1 to TRBJ2-7; a possible D gene is TRBD1 (6 bases). There are 16 residues in the CDR3. The V end was cut by 0 bases, the J end by 3 bases, with 18 bases between. The V gene's germline CDR1 is DFQATT and CDR2 SNEGSKA (reference sequence). The CDR3 nucleotides read TGCAGTGCTAGAGATCGCCAGGGGACGCGAAACTACGAGCAGTACTTC. It encodes CSARDRQGTRNYEQYF.

This clonotype came up many times. The V call is TRBV7-9, the J call TRBJ2-2; D is unresolved. This CDR3 is built from 12 residues. CDR1 and CDR2 from the germline V gene are SEHNR and FQNEAQ (reference sequence). V lost 5 bases and J 4 bases, leaving 5 bases between the germline ends. The CDR3 loop is CASSRGTGELFF. DNA for the CDR3: TGTGCCAGCAGCCGCGGCACCGGGGAGCTGTTTTTT.

This clonotype was detected ten times or more. The J gene is TRBJ1-1, the V gene TRBV29-1; D may be TRBD1 (6 bases). Trimming shortened V by 5 bases and J by 1 base, and 14 bases separated the two germline ends. The germline V gene has CDR1 SQVTM and CDR2 ANQGSEA. The CDR3 sequence is 14 residues long. The DNA of the CDR3 is TGCAGCGTTAATTCAGGGGTTTGGAACACTGAAGCTTTCTTT. Translating it yields CSVNSGVWNTEAFF.

The sample holds a few counts of this clonotype. The chain links TRBV12-3 or TRBV12-4 to TRBJ2-7, with D perhaps matching TRBD1 or TRBD2 (6 bases each). CDR3 length: 15 residues. V lost 6 bases, J lost 3 bases, and 18 bases lay in between. The CDR3 sequence: CASSPRPRGVYEQYF. In DNA form, the CDR3 reads TGTGCCAGCAGCCCTCGGCCAAGGGGGGTCTACGAGCAGTACTTC.

This clonotype has at least ten counts. This chain links TRBV5-1 with TRBJ2-6; no clear D gene. V was cut by 7 bases and J by 2 bases, with 10 bases left in between. The CDR3 contains 14 residues. Germline CDR1 is SGHRS and CDR2 is YFSETQ. The CDR3 sequence is CASGSGAGANVLTF. The CDR3 DNA sequence: TGCGCCAGCGGGTCTGGGGCTGGGGCCAACGTCCTGACTTTC.

In its sample, this clonotype was seen many times. The rearrangement joins TRBV7-9 to TRBJ2-3; 7 bases fit TRBD1. V lost 6 bases to trimming and J lost 4 bases; unmatched junction nucleotides: 7. Germline loops: CDR1 SEHNR, CDR2 FQNEAQ (reference sequence). The CDR3 consists of 14 residues. In nucleotides, the CDR3 is TGTGCCAGCAGTTATGGACAGGACCCAGATACGCAGTATTTT. Residues: CASSYGQDPDTQYF.

A few counts support this clonotype. The chain recombines TRBV9 with TRBJ1-5; 9 bases fit TRBD1. Germline assignment: CDR1 SGDLS and CDR2 YYNGEE. V dropped 3 bases and J dropped 0; count of bases not matched to a gene: 1. CDR3 length: 15 amino acids. The CDR3 sequence: CASSAGQGSNQPQHF. The CDR3 DNA sequence: TGTGCCAGCAGCGCGGGACAGGGTAGCAATCAGCCCCAGCATTTT.

This clonotype was picked up many times. The genes are TRBV4-1 and TRBJ1-2; TRBD1 is a possible D gene (5 bases). V was cut by 1 base and J by 3 bases, with 12 bases left in between. The CDR3 is made up of 15 amino acids. Germline V gene data show CDR1 as MGHRA and CDR2 as YSYEKL. Here the CDR3 reads CASSQGQGADYGYTF. CDR3 sequence (DNA): TGCGCCAGCAGCCAAGGTCAAGGGGCGGACTATGGCTACACCTTC.